A single sample gave rise to the 9 T cell receptor beta chains below, sequenced in a study of vaccination effects on CD4 cells after COVID-19 (dated by TCRdb to the early 2020s). Their recognized antigens are unknown. In the ViraFEST assay, PBMC were stimulated with viral peptide pools, and antigen-specific CD4+ T cell clonotypes were then identified by expansion using TCR sequencing. After approximately 11 days of culture, CD4+ T cells were isolated with the EasySep CD4+ T cell isolation kit. Preparation of the library involved the immunoSEQ multiplex PCR assay. Imported from immuneACCESS, the table was reduced by TCRdb to in-frame sequences with V and J called. These copies leave out some clones; in studies compared against another copy, an unresolved V gene accounts for under half, and the cause of the remainder is not known. The sample contains about 54,000 clones, over 75% of them found a single time. The ten largest clones take up 2.4% of the sample.

The specimen comprised CD4+ T cells from PBMCs cultured with HCoV-229E spike peptides, sampled before COVID-19 vaccination. The cell subset or site tag for this specimen amounts to: HCoV-229E spike overlapping peptide pool stimulation. These receptor sequences come from a human donor who received a COVID-19 vaccine.

The CDR3 sequence is CSAGNNEQFF. The DNA for the CDR3 is TGCAGTGCTGGGAACAATGAGCAGTTCTTC. V usage is TRBV20-1 and J usage is TRBJ2-1; D unresolved. The CDR3 covers 10 residues. Trimming took off 5 bases at V and 5 bases at J, with 4 bases between the two ends. Germline V gene lookup returns CDR1 DFQATT and CDR2 SNEGSKA (reference sequence).

This chain connects TRBV9 to TRBJ1-1; the D is unclear. The CDR3 spans 13 residues. Germline assignment: CDR1 SGDLS and CDR2 YYNGEE. V was pared by 3 bases and J by 1 base, with 7 bases between. Here the CDR3 reads CASSETPNTEAFF. The CDR3 bases are TGTGCCAGCAGCGAGACACCGAACACTGAAGCTTTCTTT. Full variable domain (remainder filled in from reference TRBV9 and TRBJ1-1): DSGVTQTPKHLITATGQRVTLRCSPRSGDLSVYWYQQSLDQGLQFLIQYYNGEERAKGNILERFSAQQFPDLHSELNLSSLELGDSALYFCASSETPNTEAFFGQGTRLTVV.

This chain connects TRBV29-1 to TRBJ2-2; 8 positions agree with TRBD1. V dropped 3 bases and J dropped 5; count of bases not matched to a gene: 5. The CDR3 loop spans 14 amino acids. Germline V gene sequence: CDR1 SQVTM, CDR2 ANQGSEA. This chain's CDR3 is CSVDSGGRTGELFF. The DNA for the CDR3 is TGCAGCGTTGACTCAGGGGGCCGAACCGGGGAGCTGTTTTTT.

The chain uses TRBV6-5 and TRBJ1-1; D remains ambiguous. The CDR3 is made up of 11 amino acids. The germline CDR1 and CDR2 sequences are MNHEY and SVGAGI. V was shortened by 6 bases and J by 4 bases, with 6 bases between the two germline ends. The CDR3 nucleotides read TGTGCCAGCAGGGCTAGCACTGAAGCTTTCTTT. It codes for CASRASTEAFF.

The chain couples TRBV19 to TRBJ2-1; 13 bases line up with TRBD2. Germline values: CDR1 LNHDA, CDR2 SQIVND (reference sequence). V was clipped by 5 bases and J by 8 bases; unmatched bases: 6. This CDR3 is 15 amino acids long. The CDR3 region is CASSLTSGGPYEQFF. The CDR3 DNA reads as TGTGCCAGTAGTTTGACTAGCGGGGGGCCATATGAGCAGTTCTTC.

The J gene is TRBJ1-5, the V gene TRBV29-1; tentative D call: TRBD1 (6 bases). Deletions cut 7 bases from V and 3 bases from J, with 13 bases between. Germline loops: CDR1 SQVTM, CDR2 ANQGSEA. There are 13 residues in the CDR3. CDR3 loop: CSAATGLNQPQHF. The CDR3 DNA reads as TGCAGCGCCGCCACAGGGCTCAATCAGCCCCAGCATTTT.

The CDR3 protein is CASRGQGARNQPQHF. As DNA, the CDR3 is TGTGCCAGTAGGGGACAGGGGGCGAGAAATCAGCCCCAGCATTTT. This sequence joins TRBV19 and TRBJ1-5, with TRBD1 identical over 12 bases. Per germline, CDR1 LNHDA and CDR2 SQIVND (reference sequence). This CDR3 spans 15 amino acids. V lost 6 bases and J lost 4; bases outside the gene matches: 4.

V and J are TRBV3-1 (or the pseudogene TRBV3-2) and TRBJ1-1, with a weak D call TRBD1 (5 bases). Trimming shortened V by 1 base and J by 3 bases, and 9 bases separated the two germline ends. The CDR3 has 14 amino acids. Germline V CDR1 and CDR2: LGHDT, YNNKEL (reference sequence). CDR3 sequence (DNA): TGTGCCAGCAGCCAAGTATTAGGGGACACTGAAGCTTTCTTT. Its translation: CASSQVLGDTEAFF.

Here the CDR3 reads CASSPLRTSGTFNEQFF. Here the CDR3 DNA reads TGTGCCAGCTCTCCCCTACGGACTAGCGGGACTTTCAATGAGCAGTTCTTC. This sequence joins TRBV18 and TRBJ2-1; 12 bases agree with TRBD2. Germline CDR1 reads KGHSH; CDR2 reads LQKENI. The CDR3 contains 17 residues. V gave up 6 bases and J gave up 6 bases; unmatched junction bases: 12. Full variable domain (missing parts from reference TRBV18 and TRBJ2-1): NAGVMQNPRHLVRRRGQEARLRCSPMKGHSHVYWYRQLPEEGLKFMVYLQKENIIDESGMPKERFSAEFPKEGPSILRIQQVVRGDSAAYFCASSPLRTSGTFNEQFFGPGTRLTVL.